Each of the 20 T cell receptor beta chains below was sequenced from the same sample in a study of T cells after yellow fever vaccination. TCRdb re-called the 5' RACE reads through MiXCR, storing one row per CDR3 protein. The sample records roughly 340,000 distinct CDR3 sequences, 8% to 10% being singletons. The material was PBMCs, obtained on the day of the first yellow fever vaccination. These receptors were taken from a man in his late teens or twenties who received the YFV17D yellow fever vaccine.

This clonotype came up a few times. The rearrangement uses TRBV27 and TRBJ2-7; D possibly corresponds to TRBD2 (6 bases). Trimming left V 3 bases short and J 6 bases short, with 15 bases between. Looked up from germline, CDR1 is MNHEY and CDR2 is SMNVEV (reference sequence). The CDR3 covers 14 residues. The CDR3 loop reads CASSFIAGTFEQYF. Written as DNA, the CDR3 is TGTGCCAGCAGTTTTATTGCAGGGACTTTCGAGCAGTACTTC.

Turning to this clonotype: The junction departs from germline at one end; a sequencing error may be responsible. This chain links TRBV29-1 with TRBJ2-6; 8 bases line up with TRBD1. This CDR3 has 18 amino acids. Germline V gene lookup returns CDR1 SQVTM and CDR2 ANQGSEA. CDR3 sequence: CSFEELDRGSRGANVLTF. The CDR3 nucleotides are TGCAGCTTTGAAGAACTCGACAGGGGATCGAGAGGGGCCAACGTCCTGACTTTC.

This clonotype was recorded at least ten times. J is TRBJ2-7 and V is TRBV20-1, with 9 bases identical to TRBD1. With V trimmed by 1 base and J by 5 bases, 3 bases remained unmatched. CDR1 and CDR2 from the germline V gene are DFQATT and SNEGSKA (reference sequence). The length of the CDR3 is 13 residues. The CDR3 sequence is CSARAGQGDEQYF. DNA of the CDR3: TGCAGTGCTAGAGCGGGACAGGGAGACGAGCAGTACTTC.

This clonotype was observed many times. The chain is built from TRBV9 and TRBJ2-5; 7 nucleotides match TRBD2. Germline V lookup: CDR1 SGDLS, CDR2 YYNGEE. The CDR3 extends over 16 amino acids. V lost 1 base to trimming and J lost 1 base; unmatched junction nucleotides: 7. The CDR3 protein is CASSVTAGTFQETQYF. The CDR3 bases are TGTGCCAGCAGCGTAACAGCGGGGACCTTCCAAGAGACCCAGTACTTC. Variable domain in full (rest from reference TRBV9 and TRBJ2-5): DSGVTQTPKHLITATGQRVTLRCSPRSGDLSVYWYQQSLDQGLQFLIQYYNGEERAKGNILERFSAQQFPDLHSELNLSSLELGDSALYFCASSVTAGTFQETQYFGPGTRLLVL.

The chain carries TRBV7-8 and TRBJ2-1, with D uncertain. The germline gives CDR1 SGHVS, CDR2 FQNEAQ. The CDR3 is 12 residues long. V lost 1 base, J lost 7 bases, and 5 bases lay in between. The CDR3 is CASSLESNEQFF. CDR3 bases: TGTGCCAGCAGCTTAGAGTCAAATGAGCAGTTCTTC.

This clonotype was observed at least ten times. The gene calls are TRBV5-4 and TRBJ2-5; D possibly corresponds to TRBD2 (6 bases). The CDR3 runs to 15 residues. From germline, CDR1 is SGHNT and CDR2 YYREEE (reference sequence). V lost 4 bases and J 4 bases, leaving 17 bases between the germline ends. CDR3 sequence reads: CASSGPLEGRETQYF. DNA for the CDR3: TGTGCCAGCAGCGGACCCCTGGAGGGGCGAGAGACCCAGTACTTC. Based on the CDR3 plus reference TRBV5-4 and TRBJ2-5, the full variable domain is ETGVTQSPTHLIKTRGQQVTLRCSSQSGHNTVSWYQQALGQGPQFIFQYYREEENGRGNFPPRFSGLQFPNYSSELNVNALELDDSALYLCASSGPLEGRETQYFGPGTRLLVL.

The V and J genes are TRBV7-9 and TRBJ1-1; D is perhaps TRBD1 (6 bases). CDR1 is SEHNR and CDR2 is FQNEAQ in the germline V gene (reference sequence). Trimming shortened V by 10 bases and J by 4 bases, and 13 bases separated the two germline ends. This CDR3 region has 12 residues. The CDR3 DNA reads TGTGCCACCCGGCCCAGGGGCACTGAAGCTTTCTTT. Translated: CATRPRGTEAFF.

This clonotype was seen repeatedly, ten times or more. This chain links TRBV7-2 with TRBJ2-3; 12 bases are a match to TRBD2. Losses at the gene ends were 5 bases for V and 4 bases for J; bases not matched to a gene: 7. Per the germline V gene, CDR1 is SGHTA and CDR2 is FQGNSA. The CDR3 has 16 residues. The CDR3 here is CASSRTSSGGADTQYF. The CDR3 nucleotides are TGTGCCAGCAGCCGGACCTCTAGCGGGGGGGCAGATACGCAGTATTTT.

V and J are TRBV6-1 and TRBJ2-7; D perhaps matches TRBD1 (6 bases). Deletions cut 2 bases from V and 5 bases from J, with 16 bases between. The germline V gene has CDR1 MNHNS and CDR2 SASEGT. The CDR3 has 15 residues. As DNA, the CDR3 is TGTGCCAGCAGTGAATACGGCCTCGCAGGGGACGAGCAGTACGTC. Protein product: CASSEYGLAGDEQYV.

This clonotype was observed at least ten times. This rearrangement joins TRBV5-6 to TRBJ2-7; D gene ambiguous. The CDR3 totals 13 residues. Germline V gene data show CDR1 as SGHDT and CDR2 as YYEEEE. Trimming pared 2 bases from V and 0 bases from J, leaving 6 bases between. The CDR3 DNA sequence: TGTGCCAGCAGCTTAGTCGTCTCCTACGAGCAGTACTTC. Translated, it gives CASSLVVSYEQYF.

The V gene is TRBV6-1, the J gene TRBJ2-7; no firm D call. V was pared by 1 base and J by 1 base, with 2 bases between. CDR3 length: 12 residues. Germline V CDR1 and CDR2: MNHNS, SASEGT. The DNA for the CDR3 is TGTGCCAGCAGTGAAGTGTCCTACGAGCAGTACGTC. It encodes CASSEVSYEQYV.

This rearrangement joins TRBV6-1 to TRBJ1-1; D unresolved. CDR3 length equals 14 residues. Germline V gene data show CDR1 as MNHNS and CDR2 as SASEGT. Trimming cost V 5 bases and J 0 bases, with 10 bases left between them. CDR3 in DNA: TGTGCCAGCAGTATGGGAGTCATGAACACTGAAGCTTTCTTT. Translation: CASSMGVMNTEAFF.

This sequence joins TRBV25-1 and TRBJ2-1; TRBD1 matches at 9 bases. The germline CDR1 and CDR2 sequences are MGHDK and SYGVNS. The CDR3 has 15 amino acids. V trimming: 0 bases; J trimming: 8 bases; junction bases outside the gene matches: 5. CDR3 protein: CASSEYGGQGDEQFF. DNA of the CDR3: TGTGCCAGCAGTGAATATGGGGGACAGGGCGATGAGCAGTTCTTC. Looking up the rest from reference TRBV25-1 and TRBJ2-1 gives the full variable domain: EADIYQTPRYLVIGTGKKITLECSQTMGHDKMYWYQQDPGMELHLIHYSYGVNSTEKGDLSSESTVSRIRTEHFPLTLESARPSHTSQYLCASSEYGGQGDEQFFGPGTRLTVL.

There are a few counts of this clonotype. The J gene is TRBJ2-7, the V gene TRBV3-1; TRBD1 matches 7 bases. CDR1 and CDR2 (germline): LGHDT, YNNKEL (reference sequence). The CDR3 consists of 14 residues. Losses at the gene ends were 4 bases for V and 4 bases for J; bases not matched to a gene: 7. In DNA form, the CDR3 reads TGTGCCAGCAGCCGTACAGGGGCCTATTACGAGCAGTACTTC. It encodes CASSRTGAYYEQYF.

V and J are TRBV20-1 and TRBJ2-3, with D perhaps matching TRBD1 (5 bases). Per the germline V gene, CDR1 is DFQATT and CDR2 is SNEGSKA (reference sequence). The CDR3 contains 14 residues. With 6 bases removed from V and 5 bases from J, the gap between germline ends came to 18 bases. CDR3 DNA sequence: TGCAGTGCGGAAACCCCCTCTAGGGGAGATACGCAGTATTTT. This sequence encodes CSAETPSRGDTQYF.

In its sample, this clonotype was seen a few times. The gene calls are TRBV7-9 and TRBJ1-1, with D tentatively TRBD1 (6 bases). The CDR3 extends over 16 amino acids. Per the germline V gene, CDR1 is SEHNR and CDR2 is FQNEAQ (reference sequence). The V and J ends lost 5 bases and 5 bases respectively, with 21 bases between them. CDR3 in amino acids: CASSLRSGEARTEAFF. CDR3 nucleotide sequence: TGTGCCAGCAGCCTACGTTCAGGGGAGGCGAGGACTGAAGCTTTCTTT.

This clonotype was counted once. The V gene is TRBV7-2, the J gene TRBJ2-7, with D tentatively TRBD1 (6 bases). The V end was cut by 4 bases, the J end by 2 bases, with 12 bases between. The CDR3 spans 14 residues. CDR1 and CDR2 (germline): SGHTA, FQGNSA. The CDR3 loop reads CASSSQTGPYEQYF. Written as DNA, the CDR3 is TGTGCCAGCAGCTCGCAGACAGGACCCTACGAGCAGTACTTC.

Only a few counts were recorded for this clonotype. The rearrangement joins TRBV6-1 to TRBJ2-3, with a weak D call TRBD2 (6 bases). Germline V gives CDR1 MNHNS, CDR2 SASEGT. This CDR3 comprises 16 residues. The V end lost 5 bases, the J end lost 1 base, and 16 bases lay between the germline ends. CDR3 in amino acids: CASSPARGFGTDTQYF. The CDR3 DNA follows: TGTGCCAGCAGTCCCGCCCGGGGGTTTGGCACAGATACGCAGTATTTT.

This clonotype occurred a few times. The V and J genes are TRBV5-1 and TRBJ2-4; unclear D gene. Germline values: CDR1 SGHRS, CDR2 YFSETQ. This CDR3 comprises 13 residues. V shed 4 bases and J shed 7 bases, with 12 bases lying between them. The CDR3 coding sequence is TGCGCCAGCAGCGAGTCAGTAGGGAACATTCAGTACTTC. This encodes CASSESVGNIQYF.

This clonotype was seen only a few times. This chain links TRBV6-6 with TRBJ1-2; D ambiguous. CDR3 length equals 11 residues. Trimming pared 0 bases from V and 8 bases from J, leaving 4 bases between. From germline, CDR1 is MNHNY and CDR2 SVGAGI (reference sequence). CDR3 nucleotide sequence: TGTGCCAGCAGTTACTCGAAGGGCTACACCTTC. Translated, it gives CASSYSKGYTF.